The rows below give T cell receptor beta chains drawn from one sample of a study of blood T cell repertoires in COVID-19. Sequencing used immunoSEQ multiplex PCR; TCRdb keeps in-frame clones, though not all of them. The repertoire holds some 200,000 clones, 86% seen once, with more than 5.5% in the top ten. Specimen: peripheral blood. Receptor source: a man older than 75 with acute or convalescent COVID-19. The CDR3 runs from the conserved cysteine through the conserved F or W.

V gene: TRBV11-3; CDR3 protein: CASSLRIRRGPTSEAFF
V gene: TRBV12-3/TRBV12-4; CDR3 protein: CASSISGNTIYF
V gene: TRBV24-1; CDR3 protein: CATSDGRTYNEKLFF
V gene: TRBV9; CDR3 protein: CASSPPGAGAYEQYF
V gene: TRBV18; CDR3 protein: CASVTDRSTDTQYF
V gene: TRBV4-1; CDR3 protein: CASSQPGQGRNGELFF
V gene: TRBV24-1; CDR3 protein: CATSDPPRQGGQETQYF
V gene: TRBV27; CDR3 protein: CASSLFRTENSPLHF
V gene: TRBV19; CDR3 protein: CASSSTDRVNEQFF
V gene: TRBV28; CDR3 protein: CASSPGGSGTEAFF
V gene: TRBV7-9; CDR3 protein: CASSSRLGGELFF
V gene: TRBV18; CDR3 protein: CASSPTGVGDYGYTF
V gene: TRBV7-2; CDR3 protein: CASSLRGLAERTDTQYF
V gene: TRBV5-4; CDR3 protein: CASSLRHSGGETQYF
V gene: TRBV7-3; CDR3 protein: CASSTSGRYTGELFF
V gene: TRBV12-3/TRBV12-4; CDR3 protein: CASRSTSGMFTFF